This T cell receptor (beta chain) stems from a study of T-cell memory formation after mild COVID-19. 5'RACE primed at constant segments yielded TCR alpha and TCR beta cDNA libraries bearing sample barcodes and UMIs. Via MiXCR, TCRdb re-called the 5' RACE reads, giving one row per CDR3 protein. The repertoire holds 500,000 to 650,000 distinct CDR3 sequences, about a fifth seen once, with about 8.7% in the top ten. The sample holds a few counts of this clonotype. Sequenced material: PBMCs or a T cell subset sorted from them (not recorded which). This TCR derives from an adult woman who had mild COVID-19 (a few samples of this study predate the infection). Cell type and time point are not known.

The CDR3 bases are TGTGCCAGCAGTCCTCGAGGGACAGTCGAGCAGTACTTC. Residues: CASSPRGTVEQYF. The chain uses TRBV6-5 and TRBJ2-7; TRBD1 agrees at 7 bases. The V segment lost 5 bases and the J segment 6 bases; nucleotides outside the gene matches: 7. This CDR3 comprises 13 residues. From germline, CDR1 is MNHEY and CDR2 SVGAGI.